These 5 T cell receptor beta chains came from one sample sequenced in a study of molecular identifiers for immune sequencing clone quantification. Each CDR3 protein gets one entry after TCRdb re-called the PCR reads with MiXCR. Of over 600,000 distinct CDR3 sequences listed, around 20% are singletons. The sequenced sample was naive CD8+ T cells from blood, with Jurkat cell RNA spiked in. Subset denoted: FACS-sorted CD8+CD4-CCR7+CD45RA+ naive T cells. The source of these receptors is a human donor in good health. Some libraries in this study had Jurkat cell RNA spiked in.

This clonotype was counted at least ten times. The genes are TRBV4-1 and TRBJ1-1; no clear D. Germline V gene lookup returns CDR1 MGHRA and CDR2 YSYEKL. The CDR3 loop spans 15 amino acids. V lost 2 bases, J lost 1 base, and 11 bases lay in between. The CDR3, as DNA: TGCGCCAGCAGCCAAAGGACGGTTGCGAACACTGAAGCTTTCTTT. The encoded protein is CASSQRTVANTEAFF.

This clonotype came up many times. V is TRBV9 and J is TRBJ1-1, with D unresolved. CDR1 and CDR2 (germline): SGDLS, YYNGEE. Trimming left V 0 bases short and J 2 bases short, with 8 bases between. CDR3 length: 14 residues. This chain's CDR3 is CASSVAGLNTEAFF. As DNA, the CDR3 is TGTGCCAGCAGCGTAGCTGGGCTTAACACTGAAGCTTTCTTT.

This clonotype has more than one count but fewer than ten. The chain links TRBV4-1 to TRBJ2-1, with 13 nucleotides matching TRBD2. In germline, CDR1 is MGHRA, CDR2 YSYEKL. V gave up 5 bases and J gave up 8 bases; unmatched junction bases: 3. The CDR3 loop spans 14 amino acids. CDR3 amino acids: CASSTSGGGDEQFF. For the CDR3, the DNA is TGCGCCAGCAGCACTAGCGGGGGGGGCGATGAGCAGTTCTTC.

This clonotype appeared many times. The genes are TRBV4-1 and TRBJ2-3; TRBD1 matches at 9 bases. The V gene end was trimmed by 0 bases and the J gene end by 4 bases; junction bases not matched to a gene: 2. Germline CDR1 reads MGHRA; CDR2 reads YSYEKL. The CDR3 is made up of 15 amino acids. This chain's CDR3 is CASSQEGQGPDTQYF. The CDR3 DNA reads TGCGCCAGCAGCCAAGAGGGACAGGGTCCAGATACGCAGTATTTT.

This clonotype was counted at least ten times. Here the CDR3 DNA reads TGCAGTGCCCGGGAGGGGTACGAGCAGTACTTC. Its translation: CSAREGYEQYF. The genes are TRBV20-1 and TRBJ2-7; 8 nucleotides agree with TRBD2. V lost 6 bases, J lost 4 bases, and 2 bases stayed unmatched. Germline CDR1 DFQATT, CDR2 SNEGSKA (reference sequence). CDR3 length equals 11 residues.